Listed below are T cell receptor beta chains from one sample, sequenced in a study of blood T cell repertoires in COVID-19. Some clones are missing from TCRdb's copy, which holds only in-frame ones; the method was immunoSEQ multiplex PCR. The table has more than 250,000 clones, more than 75% seen once; the top ten hold about 2.2%. Sequencing was performed on peripheral blood. Receptors were obtained from a woman in her twenties or thirties who had recovered from COVID-19. CDR3s include the opening cysteine and the closing phenylalanine or tryptophan. The D gene is left open where the match is weak. Expanded clones get a size class; other rows say once, few or many, or leave the size out.

clone_size | j_call | v_call | cdr3_length | d_call | cdr3_nt | cdr3_aa
. | TRBJ2-7 | TRBV27 | 11 | . | TGTGCCAGCAGCCAAGGCGGCGAGCAGTACTTC | CASSQGGEQYF
. | TRBJ1-1 | TRBV7-9 | 15 | TRBD1 | TGTGCCAGCAGCTCTGGGACAGAACAAAACACTGAAGCTTTCTTT | CASSSGTEQNTEAFF
. | TRBJ1-6 | TRBV5-8 | 12 | . | TGTGCCAGCAGCTTTTATTCCGGACCCCTCCACTTT | CASSFYSGPLHF
. | TRBJ1-1 | TRBV7-9 | 12 | . | TGTGCCAGCAGCTTGACAGCGCCCGGGGCTTTCTTT | CASSLTAPGAFF
. | TRBJ2-2 | TRBV19 | 15 | TRBD1 | TGTGCCAGTAGTAGGGACAGGGGCAACACCGGGGAGCTGTTTTTT | CASSRDRGNTGELFF
once | TRBJ2-3 | TRBV19 | 15 | . | TGTGCCAGTAGTAGCCAACTAGTAATAACAGATACGCAGTATTTT | CASSSQLVITDTQYF
. | TRBJ1-2 | TRBV7-9 | 16 | TRBD1 | TGTGCCAGCAGCCTGACCCGGGACAGGGGAGGCTATGGCTACACCTTC | CASSLTRDRGGYGYTF
once | TRBJ1-4 | TRBV11-2 | 14 | . | TGTGCCAGCAGCTGGCGGCGGGGAAGGGAGAAACTGTTTTTT | CASSWRRGREKLFF
. | TRBJ1-5 | TRBV7-8 | 17 | TRBD1 | TGTGCCAGCAGCTCCCTAGGGACAGGGGATAGCAATCAGCCCCAGCATTTT | CASSSLGTGDSNQPQHF
once | TRBJ2-1 | TRBV2 | 13 | . | TGTGCCAGCACAACAGGGCGGTACAATGAGCAGTTCTTC | CASTTGRYNEQFF
once | TRBJ2-1 | TRBV19 | 16 | TRBD2 | TGTGCCAGTAGTAACATCCGGACTAGCGGGTACAATGAGCAGTTCTTC | CASSNIRTSGYNEQFF